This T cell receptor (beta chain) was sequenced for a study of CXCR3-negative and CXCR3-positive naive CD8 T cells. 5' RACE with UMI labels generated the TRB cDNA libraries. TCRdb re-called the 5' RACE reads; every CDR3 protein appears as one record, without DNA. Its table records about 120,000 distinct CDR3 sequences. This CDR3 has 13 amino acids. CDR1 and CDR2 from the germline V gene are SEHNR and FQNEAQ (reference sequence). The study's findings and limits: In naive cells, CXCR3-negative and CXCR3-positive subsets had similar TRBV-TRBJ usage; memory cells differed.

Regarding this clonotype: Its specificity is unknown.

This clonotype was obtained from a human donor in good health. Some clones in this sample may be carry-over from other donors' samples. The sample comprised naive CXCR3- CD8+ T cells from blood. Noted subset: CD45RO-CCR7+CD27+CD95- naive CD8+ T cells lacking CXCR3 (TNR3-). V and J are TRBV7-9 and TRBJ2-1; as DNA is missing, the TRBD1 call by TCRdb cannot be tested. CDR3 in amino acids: CASGQGARVVQFF. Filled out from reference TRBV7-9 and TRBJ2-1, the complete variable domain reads DTGVSQNPRHKITKRGQNVTFRCDPISEHNRLYWYRQTLGQGPEFLTYFQNEAQLEKSRLLSDRFSAERPKGSFSTLEIQRTEQGDSAMYLCASGQGARVVQFFGPGTRLTVL.